These 32 T cell receptor beta chains share one sample of origin, sequenced in a study of T cells in Graves' hyperthyroidism and ophthalmopathy. Researchers took RNA transcripts and amplified the TCR beta CDR3 regions from them. The HTBI primer set was used in a first-round RT-PCR of the TCR CDR3. TCRdb reanalysed the multiplex PCR reads using MiXCR and keeps one entry per CDR3 protein. The table shows over 700,000 distinct CDR3 sequences, with over 35% occurring only once. Sequenced: blood. The receptors originated from a man between 18 and 29 years old with Graves' hyperthyroidism.

The chain employs TRBV11-3 and TRBJ1-2; D may be TRBD1 (5 bases). Trimming took 7 bases from V and 7 from J, leaving 16 bases between them. CDR1 SGHNT and CDR2 YENEEA come from the germline V gene. The CDR3 runs 13 residues. CDR3 sequence (DNA): TGTGCCAGCACCTCCTCGGGAACAGGTGGCTACACCTTC. Protein product: CASTSSGTGGYTF.

The chain carries TRBV5-1 and TRBJ2-2, with D perhaps assigned TRBD1 or TRBD2 (5 bases each). The V and J ends lost 6 bases and 7 bases respectively, with 13 bases between them. The germline V gene encodes CDR1 SGHRS and CDR2 YFSETQ. The CDR3 sequence is 13 residues long. The CDR3 DNA sequence: TGCGCCAGCACAGAGGGGACGATCGGGGAGCTGTTTTTT. It is translated as CASTEGTIGELFF.

The table lists this clonotype with a few counts. This rearrangement joins TRBV7-3 to TRBJ1-6; a weak D match, TRBD1 (5 bases). Germline V lookup: CDR1 SGHTA, CDR2 FQGTGA. The CDR3 spans 15 residues. Trimming cost V 2 bases and J 9 bases, with 14 bases left between them. The CDR3 reads CASSLDGRGPSPLHF. The DNA of the CDR3 is TGTGCCAGCAGCTTAGACGGCCGGGGCCCTTCACCCCTCCACTTT.

This clonotype occurred a few times. J is TRBJ1-4 and V is TRBV5-6; TRBD1 agrees at 8 bases. The V segment lost 4 bases and the J segment 4 bases; nucleotides outside the gene matches: 3. The CDR3 has 14 amino acids. Germline-derived CDR1 and CDR2 are SGHDT and YYEEEE. The CDR3 DNA sequence: TGTGCCAGCAGCGTGGGACAGGATAATGAAAAACTGTTTTTT. Protein product: CASSVGQDNEKLFF.

The J gene is TRBJ1-1, the V gene TRBV5-4; 11 positions agree with TRBD1. The ends lost 4 bases at V and 4 bases at J; junction bases unmatched: 9. Germline loops: CDR1 SGHNT, CDR2 YYREEE (reference sequence). The CDR3 length is 16 residues. For the CDR3, the DNA is TGTGCCAGCAGCCCCTCCGCCGGGACAGGGGGCACTGAAGCTTTCTTT. Translating gives CASSPSAGTGGTEAFF.

The rearrangement uses TRBV18 and TRBJ2-7; D is unclear. Trimming took 3 bases from V and 3 from J, leaving 15 bases between them. The CDR3 length is 15 residues. CDR1 is KGHSH and CDR2 is LQKENI in the germline V gene. Here the CDR3 reads CASSPSGSQNYEQYF. The DNA for the CDR3 is TGTGCCAGCTCACCGTCCGGGTCCCAAAACTACGAGCAGTACTTC.

This chain connects TRBV4-1 to TRBJ1-1, with a weak D call TRBD1 (6 bases). Germline-derived CDR1 and CDR2 are MGHRA and YSYEKL. The CDR3 contains 14 residues. The V end was cut by 3 bases, the J end by 1 base, with 9 bases between. The CDR3 here is CASSHPTGNTEAFF. As DNA, the CDR3 is TGCGCCAGCAGCCACCCGACAGGGAACACTGAAGCTTTCTTT.

This clonotype appeared a few times. This rearrangement joins TRBV20-1 to TRBJ2-7, with 7 bases fitting TRBD2. The CDR3 loop spans 15 amino acids. Germline V gene lookup returns CDR1 DFQATT and CDR2 SNEGSKA (reference sequence). V trimming: 0 bases; J trimming: 2 bases; junction bases outside the gene matches: 7. CDR3 in DNA: TGCAGTGCTAGAGATGCTAGCGGCATCACCTACGAGCAGTACTTC. Its protein is CSARDASGITYEQYF.

V usage is TRBV6-5 and J usage is TRBJ1-2; TRBD1 is a possible D gene (5 bases). Germline lookup yields CDR1 MNHEY and CDR2 SVGAGI. The V end lost 3 bases, the J end lost 6 bases, and 20 bases lay between the germline ends. This CDR3 comprises 16 residues. The DNA of the CDR3 is TGTGCCAGCAGTTATCTGTTGGGGGGGGGAGAGAATGGCTACACCTTC. Translation: CASSYLLGGGENGYTF.

The sample holds a few counts of this clonotype. V gene TRBV5-1 combines with J gene TRBJ1-1; D is possibly TRBD1 (5 bases). This CDR3 region has 12 residues. Trimming removed 6 bases at V and 1 base at J, with 7 bases between. Germline V gene data show CDR1 as SGHRS and CDR2 as YFSETQ. CDR3 DNA sequence: TGCGCCAGCAAGGGACGGAACACTGAAGCTTTCTTT. Its translation is CASKGRNTEAFF.

This clonotype was counted between two and nine times. J is TRBJ2-7 and V is TRBV2; D gene unclear. Trimming stripped 9 bases from V and 1 base from J, with 16 bases between. This CDR3 region has 14 residues. The germline V gene encodes CDR1 SNHLY and CDR2 FYNNEI. This CDR3 reads CARGGPSGSYEQYF. CDR3 bases: TGTGCCAGAGGTGGGCCTTCGGGTTCCTACGAGCAGTACTTC.

This clonotype was counted at least ten times. V gene TRBV5-1 combines with J gene TRBJ1-6, with a possible D match to TRBD1 (6 bases). The germline V gene has CDR1 SGHRS and CDR2 YFSETQ. V lost 2 bases, J lost 10 bases, and 13 bases lay in between. The CDR3 has 14 residues. The CDR3 DNA reads TGCGCCAGCAGCTTTGGTCAGGGGCCCTCACCCCTCCACTTT. Encoded protein: CASSFGQGPSPLHF.

The sample holds many counts of this clonotype. V and J are TRBV29-1 and TRBJ2-2; 8 bases fit TRBD2. The CDR3 has 14 amino acids. J lost 7 bases, V lost 5 bases, and 9 bases had no gene match. From germline, CDR1 is SQVTM and CDR2 ANQGSEA. The CDR3 protein is CSVRQAGDRGELFF. CDR3 coding DNA: TGCAGCGTTAGGCAAGCGGGAGACCGCGGGGAGCTGTTTTTT.

This clonotype was recorded at least ten times. The chain uses TRBV19 and TRBJ1-2; 7 bases map to TRBD1. This CDR3 is 15 amino acids long. CDR1 and CDR2 (germline): LNHDA, SQIVND (reference sequence). The ends lost 6 bases at V and 5 bases at J; junction bases unmatched: 12. CDR3 in amino acids: CASSPIQGIEYGYTF. The CDR3 DNA is TGTGCCAGTAGCCCGATACAGGGGATAGAGTATGGCTACACCTTC.

This clonotype was counted at least ten times. V gene TRBV20-1 combines with J gene TRBJ2-7; D might be TRBD2 (5 bases). Trimming left V 5 bases short and J 3 bases short, with 17 bases between. Germline-derived CDR1 and CDR2 are DFQATT and SNEGSKA (reference sequence). The CDR3 is 14 amino acids. The CDR3 loop is CSARPGAAGYEQYF. The DNA for the CDR3 is TGCAGTGCTCGACCCGGCGCCGCGGGCTACGAGCAGTACTTC.

The gene calls are TRBV29-1 and TRBJ2-5, with D perhaps matching TRBD1 (5 bases). This CDR3 region has 14 residues. The ends were cut back, 0 bases at V and 7 bases at J, with 15 bases in the middle. Germline CDR1 SQVTM, CDR2 ANQGSEA. CDR3: CSVEDPAQVVTQYF. CDR3 sequence (DNA): TGCAGCGTTGAAGATCCGGCACAGGTGGTGACCCAGTACTTC.

The gene calls are TRBV12-3 or TRBV12-4 and TRBJ1-5; the D gene is possibly TRBD1 (5 bases). Trimming took off 6 bases at V and 1 base at J, with 16 bases between the two ends. The CDR3 contains 16 residues. CDR3 bases: TGTGCCAGCAGCCACCTCCGGGACTTGAGCAATCAGCCCCAGCATTTT. It is translated as CASSHLRDLSNQPQHF.

This clonotype was counted at least ten times. This sequence joins TRBV7-9 and TRBJ1-4, with D uncertain. Looked up from germline, CDR1 is SEHNR and CDR2 is FQNEAQ (reference sequence). The CDR3 contains 11 residues. With 8 bases removed from V and 6 bases from J, the gap between germline ends came to 7 bases. The CDR3, as DNA: TGTGCCAGCTGGGCATATGAAAAACTGTTTTTT. Its protein product is CASWAYEKLFF.

V is TRBV5-1 and J is TRBJ1-2; D might be TRBD1 (5 bases). The length of the CDR3 is 14 residues. V lost 4 bases and J lost 8, with 18 bases in between. Germline V gene lookup returns CDR1 SGHRS and CDR2 YFSETQ. The CDR3 coding sequence is TGCGCCAGCAGCCCAGGGACGGGCGTACAAGGCTACACCTTC. Protein product: CASSPGTGVQGYTF.

This clonotype appeared once. At one end, the junction sequence differs from germline, possibly due to a read error. This chain links TRBV11-2 with TRBJ2-6; 7 nucleotides agree with TRBD2. Germline assignment: CDR1 SGHAT and CDR2 FQNNGV. The CDR3 is 16 amino acids. The CDR3 here is CASSFWGGSGANVRTF. The CDR3 DNA reads TGTGCCAGCAGCTTTTGGGGGGGTTCTGGGGCCAACGTCCGGACTTTC.

In its sample, this clonotype was seen many times. The chain combines TRBV10-3 with TRBJ1-5; D remains unclear. The CDR3 spans 14 residues. CDR1 and CDR2 (germline): ENHRY, SYGVKD. Trimming shortened V by 11 bases and J by 0 bases, and 14 bases separated the two germline ends. The CDR3 loop reads CAPRRPDSNQPQHF. The CDR3 DNA sequence: TGTGCCCCCCGACGGCCAGATAGCAATCAGCCCCAGCATTTT.

V is TRBV2 and J is TRBJ1-5; no firm D call. The CDR3 is 15 amino acids. Trimming stripped 6 bases from V and 2 bases from J, with 14 bases between. Germline V gene sequence: CDR1 SNHLY, CDR2 FYNNEI. The CDR3 bases are TGTGCCAGCAGCCGGGGAGGAGAAGGCAATCAGCCCCAGCATTTT. Translating gives CASSRGGEGNQPQHF.

This chain joins TRBV9 and TRBJ2-7, with 12 nucleotides matching TRBD2. Unmatched junction bases numbered 4, after V lost 6 bases and J lost 3 bases. In germline, CDR1 is SGDLS, CDR2 YYNGEE. This CDR3 contains 14 residues. In DNA form, the CDR3 reads TGTGCCAGCACCCTGACTAGCGGGAGCTACGAGCAGTACTTC. Encoded protein: CASTLTSGSYEQYF.

The rearrangement joins TRBV7-6 to TRBJ2-5; D is undetermined. The CDR3 has 14 amino acids. Trimming shortened V by 5 bases and J by 4 bases, and 14 bases separated the two germline ends. Germline CDR1 SGHVS, CDR2 FNYEAQ. The CDR3 loop is CASSPGPGRETQYF. CDR3 bases: TGTGCCAGCAGCCCGGGCCCCGGACGAGAGACCCAGTACTTC.

This clonotype showed up just a few times. DNA for the CDR3: TGTGCCAGCAGTGCCAGACTAGCGGCAACCTACGAGCAGTACTTC. As protein: CASSARLAATYEQYF. The V call is TRBV6-6, the J call TRBJ2-7, with TRBD2 matching 9 bases. The CDR3 extends over 15 amino acids. The V gene's germline CDR1 is MNHNY and CDR2 SVGAGI (reference sequence). Germline trimming cut 5 bases from V and 2 bases from J; bases unmatched to any gene: 7.

This clonotype was counted at least ten times. The gene calls are TRBV7-9 and TRBJ2-7; no reliable D call. The CDR3 spans 16 residues. Deletions cut 5 bases from V and 4 bases from J, with 21 bases between. Germline loops: CDR1 SEHNR, CDR2 FQNEAQ (reference sequence). The CDR3 coding sequence is TGTGCCAGCAGCCCTACGTACGCGGCGGCGCGTTACGAGCAGTACTTC. Encoded protein: CASSPTYAAARYEQYF.

This sequence joins TRBV15 and TRBJ1-1; D is undetermined. The germline CDR1 and CDR2 sequences are LNHNV and YYDKDF (reference sequence). V was clipped by 10 bases and J by 4 bases, with 19 bases between them. This CDR3 has 14 residues. The CDR3: CASSLGIPGTEAFF. As DNA, the CDR3 is TGTGCCAGCAGTCTAGGCATCCCGGGCACTGAAGCTTTCTTT.

The chain has TRBV12-3 or TRBV12-4 and TRBJ2-7, with 7 bases aligning to TRBD1. CDR3 size: 14 residues. Germline trimming cut 6 bases from V and 0 bases from J; bases unmatched to any gene: 5. CDR3: CASSLDRTSYEQYF. The CDR3 bases are TGTGCCAGCAGCCTGGACAGGACCTCCTACGAGCAGTACTTC.

This clonotype was recorded many times. Mismatch with germline at one junction end may stem from a read error. The rearrangement joins TRBV7-7 to TRBJ2-2; D not resolved. Germline V gene sequence: CDR1 SSHAT, CDR2 FNYEAQ (reference sequence). CDR3 length equals 13 residues. CDR3 region: CASSTLDTGELFF. The CDR3 region has the DNA TGTGCTAGCAGCACCTTGGACACCGGGGAGCTGTTTTTT.

Regarding this clonotype: This may be a read error: a much more frequent sequence differs by one nucleotide. This chain uses TRBV29-1 with TRBJ1-4, with D maybe TRBD1 (6 bases). The CDR3 sequence is 13 residues long. Germline-derived CDR1 and CDR2 are SQVTM and ANQGSEA. CDR3 DNA: TGCAGCGTTGAATCGGGACATGAAGAAAAACTGCTTTTT. Its protein product is CSVESGHEEKLLF.

The table lists this clonotype with many counts. The rearrangement joins TRBV7-2 to TRBJ1-1, with TRBD1 matching 7 bases. J lost 7 bases, V lost 0 bases, and 8 bases had no gene match. The CDR3 sequence is 15 residues long. Germline values: CDR1 SGHTA, CDR2 FQGNSA. The CDR3 loop reads CASSLANFRDSEAFF. In DNA form, the CDR3 reads TGTGCCAGCAGCTTAGCCAACTTCCGGGACAGTGAAGCTTTCTTT. The whole variable domain, filled in from reference TRBV7-2 and TRBJ1-1, reads GAGVSQSPSNKVTEKGKDVELRCDPISGHTALYWYRQSLGQGLEFLIYFQGNSAPDKSGLPSDRFSAERTGGSVSTLTIQRTQQEDSAVYLCASSLANFRDSEAFFGQGTRLTVV.

The chain links TRBV11-3 to TRBJ1-2; 12 bases align to TRBD1. This CDR3 comprises 15 residues. With V trimmed by 5 bases and J by 8 bases, 9 bases remained unmatched. Germline V lookup: CDR1 SGHNT, CDR2 YENEEA. The CDR3 region has the DNA TGTGCCAGCAGCCCCGGGACAGGGGGCGCGGGAGGCTACACCTTC. Residues: CASSPGTGGAGGYTF.